This T cell receptor (beta chain) derives from a study of identical twins. A universal primer site came from template switching; cDNA carried unique molecular identifiers. In TCRdb, the 5' RACE reads were re-called with MiXCR into one record per CDR3 protein. The repertoire includes just under 650,000 distinct CDR3 sequences, less than 9% of them detected once, and roughly 1.6% sits in the top ten. The CDR3 length is 12 residues. The germline V and J ends were trimmed by 11 bases and 6 bases, with 13 bases remaining between them. These same data were also listed under a study on yellow fever vaccine responses in identical twins.

This sequence originates from a woman under 30 in good health. The V gene is TRBV12-3 or TRBV12-4, the J gene TRBJ2-2; D may be TRBD2 (6 bases). The sequencing input was PBMCs. CDR3 loop: CALSGRPGELFF. As DNA, the CDR3 is TGTGCCCTAAGCGGGCGGCCCGGGGAGCTGTTTTTT.